The entry below describes one T cell receptor (beta chain). Its antigen remains unidentified. Germline CDR1 and CDR2: SGHRS and YFSETQ. The CDR3 loop spans 15 amino acids. This entry belongs to a study of cytomegalovirus exposure and HLA in healthy donors. Study-level background: As an earlier analysis found, some 170 million T cells yielded 117 million unique TCR beta sequences. Whole-study findings and limits: At a 0.05 false discovery rate, a later analysis found some 18,000 TCR beta sequences to be associated with HLA alleles. Earlier findings revealed that most TCR beta V segments proved productive either about 87% or about 30% of the time. Evidence from a later analysis indicated that most CMV-associated TCR beta chains looked HLA-restricted.

The PCR had 60 Vbeta and 13 Jbeta primers. The method was immunoSEQ multiplex PCR; TCRdb's version includes in-frame clones alone and lacks a portion of them. The data contain 100,000 or so clones, approximately 74% of them singletons. The specimen was PBMCs. The chain carries TRBV5-1 and TRBJ2-5; 8 bases are shared with TRBD1. The J call may be faulty, since TRBJ2-7 better matches the DNA end. This TCR came from a woman aged 40 to 50 in good health and CMV-seronegative. The CDR3 coding sequence is TGCGCCAGCAGCTTGGAAACAGGGGGTACCTACGAGCAGTACTTC. It translates to CASSLETGGTYEQYF.